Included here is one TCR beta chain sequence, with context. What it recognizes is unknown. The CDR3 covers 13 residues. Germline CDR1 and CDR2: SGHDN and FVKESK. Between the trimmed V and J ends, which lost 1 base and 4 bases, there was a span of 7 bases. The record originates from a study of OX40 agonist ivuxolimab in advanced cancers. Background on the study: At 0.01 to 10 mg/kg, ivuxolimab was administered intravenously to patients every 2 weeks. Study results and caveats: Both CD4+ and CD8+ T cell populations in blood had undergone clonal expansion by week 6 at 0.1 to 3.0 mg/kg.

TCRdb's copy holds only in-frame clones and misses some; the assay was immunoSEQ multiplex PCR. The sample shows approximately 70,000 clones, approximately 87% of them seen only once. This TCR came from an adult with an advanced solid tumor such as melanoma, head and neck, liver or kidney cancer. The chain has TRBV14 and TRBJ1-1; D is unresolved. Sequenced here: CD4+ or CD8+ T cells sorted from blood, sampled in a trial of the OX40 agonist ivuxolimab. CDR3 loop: CASSQVGGTEAFF. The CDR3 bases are TGTGCCAGCAGCCAAGTCGGTGGCACTGAAGCTTTCTTT.